These T cell receptor beta chains were read from a single sample in a study of T cell changes during pregnancy in multiple sclerosis. Clones were read by immunoSEQ multiplex PCR, and TCRdb kept only the in-frame ones, dropping some. The data show 55,000 to 70,000 clones, with 90% to 95% seen just once and under 2% held by the top ten. This specimen was peripheral blood, taken after pregnancy. The receptors were gathered from a female donor with multiple sclerosis, enrolled in a pregnancy study. Both conserved end residues are part of each CDR3. The order of the fields is V gene, clone size, D gene, J gene, CDR3 DNA, CDR3 protein. The D gene is left open where the match is weak. Clone size is shown for a subset of rows, as once, few, many or a class of expanded clone.

TRBV15,-,-,TRBJ1-4,TGTGCCACCAGTTTGCAGGCCCTGCCTTATGAAAAACTGTTTTTT,CATSLQALPYEKLFF
TRBV4-1,-,-,TRBJ1-5,TGCGCCAGCAGCCAAACAGGAGCAGGTCAGCCCCAGCATTTT,CASSQTGAGQPQHF
TRBV5-1,-,TRBD2,TRBJ2-3,TGCGCCAGCAGCCAGGGACTAGGGGTGGAGGATACGCAGTATTTT,CASSQGLGVEDTQYF
TRBV27,-,TRBD2,TRBJ2-5,TGTGCCAGCAGTTCTCCGGGACTAGCGGGTGTAGTGGAGACCCAGTACTTC,CASSSPGLAGVVETQYF
TRBV6-6,-,TRBD2,TRBJ2-4,TGTGCCAGCAGTATCGACGGGACTAGCGGTAAAAACATTCAGTACTTC,CASSIDGTSGKNIQYF
TRBV18,-,-,TRBJ1-2,TGTGCCAGCTCACCACTGGAGAGGTCTGGCTACACCTTC,CASSPLERSGYTF
TRBV28,-,TRBD2,TRBJ2-7,TGTGCCAGCAGTCCCTCTAGCGGGAGAGTTCTTAGCGAGCAGTACTTC,CASSPSSGRVLSEQYF
TRBV4-2,-,-,TRBJ2-1,TGTGCCAGCAGCCAAAGTACCATAGATTACAATGAGCAGTTCTTC,CASSQSTIDYNEQFF
TRBV7-2,-,TRBD2,TRBJ2-7,TGTGCCAGCAGCTCCAGCGGGGTGAGCTCCTACGAGCAGTACTTC,CASSSSGVSSYEQYF
TRBV25-1,-,-,TRBJ2-1,TGTGCCAGCAGGCTCGGTGATGAGCAGTTCTTC,CASRLGDEQFF
TRBV19,-,-,TRBJ1-4,TGTGCCAGTACCTCTGAGGGAGGTAATGAAAAACTGTTTTTT,CASTSEGGNEKLFF
TRBV7-2,once,TRBD2,TRBJ2-7,TGTGCCAGCAGCTCGATGACTAGCGGGAGGAATGAGCAGTACTTC,CASSSMTSGRNEQYF
TRBV11-3,-,-,TRBJ2-3,TGTGCCAGCAGCTTGGCGGACACAGATACGCAGTATTTT,CASSLADTDTQYF
TRBV4-3,-,-,TRBJ2-7,TGCGCCAGCAGCCAAGAATCAGGGGACCCCTACGAGCAGTACTTC,CASSQESGDPYEQYF
TRBV5-6,-,TRBD2,TRBJ2-3,TGTGCCAGCAGCTTCCTAGCGGGAGCCGATACGCAGTATTTT,CASSFLAGADTQYF
TRBV30,few,-,TRBJ1-4,TGTGCCTGGAGTGCTGGGGCTGCTAATGAAAAACTGTTTTTT,CAWSAGAANEKLFF